Below, 16 T cell receptor beta chains from the same sample are listed, as sequenced in a study of early T cells in non-severe SARS-CoV-2 infection. MiXCR was run by TCRdb on the 5' RACE reads, yielding one entry per CDR3 protein. Among about 80,000 distinct CDR3 sequences listed, about 11% were seen once. Material: whole blood. The receptor source for this set is an adult who was a healthcare worker with PCR-confirmed SARS-CoV-2 infection or an uninfected control (not recorded which).

This clonotype was counted many times. The chain combines TRBV29-1 with TRBJ1-1, with D perhaps TRBD1 (5 bases). The CDR3 totals 14 residues. V was pared by 6 bases and J by 0 bases, with 14 bases between. Germline assignment: CDR1 SQVTM and CDR2 ANQGSEA. The CDR3 spells CSVNSGTVNTEAFF. The DNA for the CDR3 is TGCAGCGTGAATTCCGGGACGGTGAACACTGAAGCTTTCTTT.

This clonotype was detected only a few times. The V and J genes are TRBV6-2 or TRBV6-3 and TRBJ1-1, with D possibly matching TRBD1 (5 bases). Looked up from germline, CDR1 is MNHEY and CDR2 is SVGEGT. This CDR3 comprises 11 residues. V dropped 6 bases and J dropped 8 bases, with 10 bases sitting between them. CDR3 in DNA: TGTGCCAGCAGACAATCAGGGGAAGCTTTCTTT. This encodes CASRQSGEAFF.

About this clonotype: A much larger clone lies one base from this, so it may be a read error. The chain uses TRBV20-1 and TRBJ2-4; 10 bases agree with TRBD1. Looked up from germline, CDR1 is DFQATT and CDR2 is SNEGSKA (reference sequence). This CDR3 region has 18 residues. Trimming cost V 3 bases and J 2 bases; bases outside gene matches: 13. CDR3 nucleotides: TGCAGTGCTAGTGAACAGACAGGGGGCGATTATTCCAAAAACATTCAGTACTTC. Its translation: CSASEQTGGDYSKNIQYF.

This clonotype has at least ten counts. The chain has TRBV6-1 and TRBJ1-6; the D is unclear. The germline V gene encodes CDR1 MNHNS and CDR2 SASEGT. This CDR3 has 13 residues. V gave up 2 bases and J gave up 9 bases, with 8 bases separating them. The CDR3 nucleotides read TGTGCCAGCAGTGAATACGATGGTTCACCCCTCCACTTT. This encodes CASSEYDGSPLHF.

This chain connects TRBV11-2 to TRBJ2-7; D possibly uses TRBD1 or TRBD2 (6 bases each). Germline V gene lookup returns CDR1 SGHAT and CDR2 FQNNGV. V was cut by 5 bases and J by 5 bases, with 19 bases left in between. CDR3 length: 15 amino acids. The CDR3 coding sequence is TGTGCCAGCAGCCCCCCGGGTGGGGGGCCCCACGAGCAGTACTTC. Translation: CASSPPGGGPHEQYF.

V and J are TRBV20-1 and TRBJ1-3; 7 bases match TRBD1. The germline V gene has CDR1 DFQATT and CDR2 SNEGSKA (reference sequence). The CDR3 contains 15 residues. V gave up 6 bases and J gave up 0 bases; unmatched junction bases: 8. The CDR3 DNA reads TGCAGTGCAACCCCGGGACAGATCTCTGGAAACACCATATATTTT. This sequence encodes CSATPGQISGNTIYF.

This clonotype was found many times. The CDR3 DNA sequence: TGTGCCAGCAGCTCATCCGGACAGGGGGCATATGGCTACACCTTC. Protein sequence: CASSSSGQGAYGYTF. J is TRBJ1-2 and V is TRBV7-9; 11 bases line up with TRBD1. V was pared by 4 bases and J by 5 bases, with 6 bases of the junction left unmatched. This CDR3 is built from 15 residues. CDR1 and CDR2 (germline): SEHNR, FQNEAQ (reference sequence).

There are many counts of this clonotype. This sequence joins TRBV4-1 and TRBJ1-5; 9 bases fit TRBD1. This CDR3 region has 18 residues. Germline V lookup: CDR1 MGHRA, CDR2 YSYEKL. The V and J ends lost 1 base and 1 base, in that order; junction bases with no gene match: 8. This CDR3 is CASSQGLGGTGSNQPQHF. The CDR3 DNA reads as TGCGCCAGCAGCCAAGGGCTGGGAGGGACAGGGAGCAATCAGCCCCAGCATTTT.

This clonotype was seen only a few times. The rearrangement links TRBV9 to TRBJ2-5; D perhaps matches TRBD1 (6 bases). The CDR3 contains 15 residues. The V gene lost 6 bases and the J gene lost 1 base, with 16 bases spanning the gap. Germline loops: CDR1 SGDLS, CDR2 YYNGEE. This CDR3 is CASTSSGGSQETQYF. The CDR3 DNA is TGTGCCAGCACCAGCTCTGGGGGCAGCCAAGAGACCCAGTACTTC.

This clonotype was seen repeatedly, ten times or more. The chain employs TRBV10-2 and TRBJ2-3, with D possibly matching TRBD2 (7 bases). CDR3 size: 14 residues. CDR1 is WSHSY, CDR2 SAAADI, per germline. Between the trimmed V and J ends, which lost 0 bases and 7 bases, there was a span of 11 bases. The CDR3 is CASSESGGTNTQYF. CDR3 coding DNA: TGCGCCAGCAGTGAGTCGGGGGGGACAAATACGCAGTATTTT.

This clonotype was detected ten times or more. V and J are TRBV5-1 and TRBJ1-2, with D perhaps matching TRBD1 (5 bases). This CDR3 has 13 residues. With 5 bases removed from V and 2 bases from J, the gap between germline ends came to 10 bases. Germline-derived CDR1 and CDR2 are SGHRS and YFSETQ. The CDR3 DNA follows: TGCGCCAGCAGACAAGACAGAAACTATGGCTACACCTTC. As protein: CASRQDRNYGYTF.

Ten or more counts support this clonotype. Germline is not matched at one junction end, which may reflect a read error. This chain joins TRBV12-3 or TRBV12-4 and TRBJ1-2; 9 bases match TRBD1. The CDR3 is 16 residues long. The CDR3 region is CASSLDRDRANYGYTF. CDR3 sequence (DNA): TGTGCCAGCAGTTTAGACCGGGACAGGGCAAACTATGGCTACACCTTT.

This clonotype was detected a few times. This chain uses TRBV7-9 with TRBJ1-2; perhaps TRBD1 as D (6 bases). CDR1 is SEHNR, CDR2 FQNEAQ, per germline (reference sequence). V shed 3 bases and J shed 10 bases, with 12 bases lying between them. The CDR3 sequence is 12 residues long. CDR3 protein: CASSFNRDDYTF. In DNA, the CDR3 is TGTGCCAGCAGCTTTAACAGGGACGACTACACCTTC.

The gene calls are TRBV7-8 and TRBJ1-2, with D possibly matching TRBD1 (6 bases). Germline CDR1 SGHVS, CDR2 FQNEAQ. The CDR3 covers 15 residues. The V end lost 5 bases, the J end lost 2 bases, and 15 bases lay between the germline ends. The CDR3 spells CASSPHRVPNYGYTF. The CDR3 DNA follows: TGTGCCAGCAGCCCGCACAGGGTACCCAACTATGGCTACACCTTC.

The V and J genes are TRBV4-1 and TRBJ1-6; 9 positions match TRBD1. Germline V CDR1 and CDR2: MGHRA, YSYEKL. This CDR3 has 17 amino acids. The V gene end was trimmed by 3 bases and the J gene end by 1 base; junction bases not matched to a gene: 4. The CDR3 DNA follows: TGCGCCAGCAGCCAGGACAGGGGCAGGTCCTATAATTCACCCCTCCACTTT. Protein product: CASSQDRGRSYNSPLHF.

This clonotype was recorded at least ten times. The chain couples TRBV30 to TRBJ1-2, with 10 bases that match TRBD1. The CDR3 runs to 16 residues. Germline V gene data show CDR1 as GTSNPN and CDR2 as SVGIG (reference sequence). The V and J ends lost 2 bases and 7 bases, in that order; junction bases with no gene match: 13. In nucleotides, the CDR3 is TGTGCCTGGAGTCGCCCGGTCCGGACAGGGGGGGGTGGCTACACCTTC. As protein: CAWSRPVRTGGGGYTF.